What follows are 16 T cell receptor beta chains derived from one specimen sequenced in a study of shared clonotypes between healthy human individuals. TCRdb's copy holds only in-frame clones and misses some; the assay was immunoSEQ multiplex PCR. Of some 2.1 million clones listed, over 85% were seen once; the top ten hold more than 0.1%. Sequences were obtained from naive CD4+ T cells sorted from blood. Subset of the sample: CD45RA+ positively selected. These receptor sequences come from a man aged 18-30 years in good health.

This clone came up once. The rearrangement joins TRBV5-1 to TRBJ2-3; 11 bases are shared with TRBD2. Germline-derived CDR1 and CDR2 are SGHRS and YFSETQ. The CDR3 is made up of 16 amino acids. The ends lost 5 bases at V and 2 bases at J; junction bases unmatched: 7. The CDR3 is CASSEGTSGYTDTQYF. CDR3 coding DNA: TGCGCCAGCAGTGAAGGGACTAGCGGTTACACAGATACGCAGTATTTT.

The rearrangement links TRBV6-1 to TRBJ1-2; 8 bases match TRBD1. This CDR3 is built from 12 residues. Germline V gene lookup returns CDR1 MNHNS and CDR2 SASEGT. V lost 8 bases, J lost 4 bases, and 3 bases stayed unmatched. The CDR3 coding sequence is TGTGCCAGCCAGGGGGCCCTCTATGGCTACACCTTC. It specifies CASQGALYGYTF.

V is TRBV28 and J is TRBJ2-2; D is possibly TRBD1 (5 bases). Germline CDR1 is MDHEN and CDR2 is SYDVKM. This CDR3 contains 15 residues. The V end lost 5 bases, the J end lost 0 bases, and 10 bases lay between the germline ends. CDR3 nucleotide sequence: TGTGCCAGCAGTCCCACAGGTGCGAACACCGGGGAGCTGTTTTTT. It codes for CASSPTGANTGELFF.

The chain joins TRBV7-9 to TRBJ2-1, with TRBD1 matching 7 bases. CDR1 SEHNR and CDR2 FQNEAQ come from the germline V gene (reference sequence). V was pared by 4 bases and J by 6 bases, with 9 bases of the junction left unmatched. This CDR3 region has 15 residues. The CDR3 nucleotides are TGTGCCAGCAGCTCCTCGGGGACAGTTCGCAATGAGCAGTTCTTC. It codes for CASSSSGTVRNEQFF.

CDR3 amino acids: CASSYEGVRSYEQYF. CDR3 nucleotide sequence: TGTGCCAGCAGTTACGAGGGGGTCCGATCCTACGAGCAGTACTTC. J is TRBJ2-7 and V is TRBV6-6, with D possibly TRBD1 on 6 matching bases. The length of the CDR3 is 15 residues. CDR1 MNHNY and CDR2 SVGAGI come from the germline V gene (reference sequence). Trimming removed 2 bases from V and 1 base from J, with 12 bases in between.

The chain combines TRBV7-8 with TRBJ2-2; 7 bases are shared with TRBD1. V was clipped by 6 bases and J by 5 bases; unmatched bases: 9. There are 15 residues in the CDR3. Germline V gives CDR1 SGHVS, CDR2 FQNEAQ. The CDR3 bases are TGTGCCAGCAGACTCCGGGACAGCTTAACCGGGGAGCTGTTTTTT. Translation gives CASRLRDSLTGELFF.

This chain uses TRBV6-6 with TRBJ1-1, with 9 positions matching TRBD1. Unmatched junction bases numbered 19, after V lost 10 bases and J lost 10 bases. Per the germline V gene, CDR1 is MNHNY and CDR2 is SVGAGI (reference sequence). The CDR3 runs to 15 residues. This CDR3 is CAIISPGTGIGRAFF. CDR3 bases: TGTGCCATCATTAGTCCCGGGACAGGGATCGGTAGAGCTTTCTTT.

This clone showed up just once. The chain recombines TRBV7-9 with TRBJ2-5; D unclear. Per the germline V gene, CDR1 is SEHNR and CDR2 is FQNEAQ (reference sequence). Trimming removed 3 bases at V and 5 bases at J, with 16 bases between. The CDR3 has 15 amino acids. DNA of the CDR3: TGTGCCAGCAGCTTTTTGGGAAACCCAGCGGAGACCCAGTACTTC. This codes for CASSFLGNPAETQYF.

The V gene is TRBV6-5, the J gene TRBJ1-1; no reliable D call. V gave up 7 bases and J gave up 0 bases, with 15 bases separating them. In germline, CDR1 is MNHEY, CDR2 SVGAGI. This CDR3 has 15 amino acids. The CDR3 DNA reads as TGTGCCAGCAAGGCGACGGACTTCATGAACACTGAAGCTTTCTTT. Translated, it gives CASKATDFMNTEAFF.

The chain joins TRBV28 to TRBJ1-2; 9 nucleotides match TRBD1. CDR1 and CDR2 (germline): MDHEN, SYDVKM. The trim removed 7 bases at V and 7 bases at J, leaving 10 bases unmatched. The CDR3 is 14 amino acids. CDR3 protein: CASTQGAAFSGYTF. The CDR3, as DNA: TGTGCCAGCACACAGGGGGCCGCTTTTAGTGGCTACACCTTC.

The CDR3 DNA reads TGTGCCAGCAGTGAAGCAGGGGGCCGGGATGAAAAACTGTTTTTT. Its translation: CASSEAGGRDEKLFF. The chain carries TRBV2 and TRBJ1-4; TRBD1 aligns across 7 bases. V lost 0 bases, J lost 6 bases, and 4 bases stayed unmatched. Germline V gene sequence: CDR1 SNHLY, CDR2 FYNNEI. This CDR3 contains 15 residues.

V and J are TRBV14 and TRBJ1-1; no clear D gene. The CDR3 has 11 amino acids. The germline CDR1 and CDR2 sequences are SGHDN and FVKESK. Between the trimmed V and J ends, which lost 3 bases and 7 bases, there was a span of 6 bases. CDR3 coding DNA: TGTGCCAGCAGCCACCTGGTTGAAGCTTTCTTT. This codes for CASSHLVEAFF.

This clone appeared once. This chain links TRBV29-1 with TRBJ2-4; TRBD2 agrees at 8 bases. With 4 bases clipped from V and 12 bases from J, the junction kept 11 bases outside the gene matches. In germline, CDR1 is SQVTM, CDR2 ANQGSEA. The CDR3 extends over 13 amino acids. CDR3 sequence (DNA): TGCAGCGTTGCGTCAGAAGCGGGGGCCCCTCAGTACTTC. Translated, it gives CSVASEAGAPQYF. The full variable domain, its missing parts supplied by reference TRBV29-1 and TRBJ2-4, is SAVISQKPSRDICQRGTSLTIQCQVDSQVTMMFWYRQQPGQSLTLIATANQGSEATYESGFVIDKFPISRPNLTFSTLTVSNMSPEDSSIYLCSVASEAGAPQYFGAGTRLSVL.

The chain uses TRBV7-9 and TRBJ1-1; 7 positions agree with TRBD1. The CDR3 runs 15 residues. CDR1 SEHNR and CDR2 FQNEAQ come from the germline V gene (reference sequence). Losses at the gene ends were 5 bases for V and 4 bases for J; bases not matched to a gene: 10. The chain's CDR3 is CASSQPTGVSTEAFF. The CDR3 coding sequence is TGTGCCAGCAGCCAACCCACAGGGGTAAGCACTGAAGCTTTCTTT.

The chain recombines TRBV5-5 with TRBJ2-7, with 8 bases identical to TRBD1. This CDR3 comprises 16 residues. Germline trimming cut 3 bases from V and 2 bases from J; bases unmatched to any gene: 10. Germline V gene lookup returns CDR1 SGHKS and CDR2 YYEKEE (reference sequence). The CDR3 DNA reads TGTGCCAGCAGCTCGGGACCTGGACAGGGTACCTACGAGCAGTACTTC. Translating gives CASSSGPGQGTYEQYF.

CDR3 bases: TGTGCCAGCAGTGAATTAAACACTGCCAGATATGGCTACACCTTC. Amino acid sequence: CASSELNTARYGYTF. This chain uses TRBV25-1 with TRBJ1-2, with unresolved D. This CDR3 is 15 amino acids long. Germline V lookup: CDR1 MGHDK, CDR2 SYGVNS. V was clipped by 1 base and J by 5 bases, with 14 bases between them.